The present TCR beta chain was sequenced within a study of T-cell memory formation after mild COVID-19. Study results and limitations: Among contracting clones, CD4+ were mainly CM/EM and CD8+ enriched in EMRA.

The CDR3 contains 15 residues. The germline V gene encodes CDR1 SGHTA and CDR2 FQGNSA. The V segment lost 5 bases and the J segment 1 base; nucleotides outside the gene matches: 5. Remarks on this clonotype: Its antigen is undetermined.

Using its own MiXCR run on the 5' RACE reads, TCRdb lists one record per CDR3 protein. The sample records more than 100,000 distinct CDR3 sequences, about 17% being singletons. This chain connects TRBV7-2 to TRBJ2-3; 8 bases fit TRBD1. Sequencing was carried out using PBMCs or a T cell subset sorted from them (not recorded which). The source of this sequence is a man younger than 35 who had mild COVID-19 (a few samples of this study predate the infection). Cell type and time point are not known. CDR3 coding DNA: TGTGCCAGCAGCCCACAGGGGGGAGGCACAGATACGCAGTATTTT. It specifies CASSPQGGGTDTQYF.